This T cell receptor beta chain stems from a study of blood T cell repertoires in COVID-19. Profiled with immunoSEQ multiplex PCR; TCRdb holds only in-frame clones, not every one. The sample gives roughly 130,000 clones, more than 75% of which show up once; approximately 3.7% is in the top ten. Deletions cut 2 bases from V and 2 bases from J, with 9 bases between. The CDR3 spans 14 residues. Germline loops: CDR1 SEHNR, CDR2 FQNEAQ (reference sequence). The source of this sequence is a man aged 45-65 years with active COVID-19. The V and J genes are TRBV7-9 and TRBJ1-1; possibly TRBD1 for D (6 bases). The sequencing input was peripheral blood. Here the CDR3 DNA reads TGTGCCAGCAGCTTATCAGGGGCTAACACTGAAGCTTTCTTT. Amino acid sequence: CASSLSGANTEAFF. The complete variable domain, with remaining parts taken from reference TRBV7-9 and TRBJ1-1, reads DTGVSQNPRHKITKRGQNVTFRCDPISEHNRLYWYRQTLGQGPEFLTYFQNEAQLEKSRLLSDRFSAERPKGSFSTLEIQRTEQGDSAMYLCASSLSGANTEAFFGQGTRLTVV.